Below are 25 T cell receptor beta chains sequenced from a single sample in a study of cytomegalovirus exposure and HLA in healthy donors. Primers included in the PCR were 60 Vbeta and 13 Jbeta primers. TCRdb's table, derived via immunoSEQ multiplex PCR, lists solely in-frame clones and lacks some. This sample contains around 140,000 clones. The specimen was PBMCs. The receptor source for this set is a young woman in good health and CMV-seronegative.

The chain combines TRBV15 with TRBJ1-4, with TRBD1 identical over 7 bases. Germline CDR1 LNHNV, CDR2 YYDKDF (reference sequence). V lost 1 base to trimming and J lost 0 bases; unmatched junction nucleotides: 5. CDR3 length: 17 residues. CDR3 in DNA: TGTGCCACCAGCAGAGGACAGGGTCCCACAACTAATGAAAAACTGTTTTTT. Its translation: CATSRGQGPTTNEKLFF.

V and J are TRBV5-1 and TRBJ2-2; TRBD1 is a possible D gene (6 bases). V was trimmed by 6 bases and J by 7 bases, leaving 16 bases between them. Germline loops: CDR1 SGHRS, CDR2 YFSETQ. This CDR3 is 14 amino acids long. CDR3 sequence: CASTQDSTSGELFF. The CDR3 region has the DNA TGCGCCAGCACCCAGGACAGCACCAGCGGGGAGCTGTTTTTT.

The chain has TRBV7-9 and TRBJ2-1; 12 nucleotides line up with TRBD2. The germline V gene encodes CDR1 SEHNR and CDR2 FQNEAQ (reference sequence). This CDR3 comprises 17 residues. J was trimmed by 2 bases and V by 2 bases; bases with no gene match: 4. CDR3 protein: CASSLQGLAGPYNEQFF. CDR3 sequence (DNA): TGTGCCAGCAGCTTACAAGGACTAGCGGGACCCTACAATGAGCAGTTCTTC.

The chain is built from TRBV7-2 and TRBJ2-2; D might be TRBD2 (5 bases). The CDR3 is made up of 18 amino acids. CDR1 and CDR2 from the germline V gene are SGHTA and FQGNSA. V lost 5 bases, J lost 4 bases, and 23 bases lay in between. The CDR3, as DNA: TGTGCCAGCAGCCCCCCGAGCGCGCTAGCCTCGGGCACCGGGGAGCTGTTTTTT. Amino acids: CASSPPSALASGTGELFF.

This chain joins TRBV30 and TRBJ2-7; the match to TRBD2 covers 7 bases. The junction had 9 bases not matched to a gene; V was cut back by 7 bases and J by 0 bases. The CDR3 covers 14 residues. CDR1 and CDR2 from the germline V gene are GTSNPN and SVGIG (reference sequence). CDR3 amino acids: CASRRGGSSYEQYF. The CDR3 region has the DNA TGTGCCTCGCGGAGGGGCGGGAGCTCCTACGAGCAGTACTTC.

The chain links TRBV7-9 to TRBJ2-7; TRBD2 aligns across 9 bases. V shed 1 base and J 5 bases; nucleotides not matched to a gene: 18. The CDR3 covers 19 residues. CDR1 is SEHNR and CDR2 is FQNEAQ in the germline V gene (reference sequence). The CDR3 DNA is TGTGCCAGCAGCTTAGGCATTTCAGGAGTAGCGGGAGCGGGCGACGAGCAGTACTTC. Amino acids: CASSLGISGVAGAGDEQYF. Drawing the rest from reference TRBV7-9 and TRBJ2-7, the complete variable domain is DTGVSQNPRHKITKRGQNVTFRCDPISEHNRLYWYRQTLGQGPEFLTYFQNEAQLEKSRLLSDRFSAERPKGSFSTLEIQRTEQGDSAMYLCASSLGISGVAGAGDEQYFGPGTRLTVT.

The chain recombines TRBV7-8 with TRBJ1-1; D ambiguous. Germline values: CDR1 SGHVS, CDR2 FQNEAQ. The length of the CDR3 is 14 residues. Trimming took 3 bases from V and 9 from J, leaving 17 bases between them. The CDR3 loop is CASSFLGASSKAFF. CDR3 sequence (DNA): TGTGCCAGCAGCTTCTTGGGAGCCTCCTCCAAAGCTTTCTTT.

The rearrangement uses TRBV5-1 and TRBJ2-5, with TRBD2 matching 7 bases. The CDR3 runs 15 residues. Germline CDR1 reads SGHRS; CDR2 reads YFSETQ. V shed 5 bases and J 5 bases; nucleotides not matched to a gene: 12. The CDR3 sequence is CASRLPGGPLETQYF. In nucleotides, the CDR3 is TGCGCCAGCAGGCTTCCGGGAGGCCCCCTGGAGACCCAGTACTTC.

The chain carries TRBV18 and TRBJ2-4; TRBD1 agrees at 8 bases. After removal of 0 bases from V and 11 bases from J, the junction contained 6 bases not matched to a gene. Germline CDR1 reads KGHSH; CDR2 reads LQKENI. The CDR3 is 14 residues long. The CDR3 reads CASSPPGTGHLQYF. The DNA for the CDR3 is TGTGCCAGCTCACCACCAGGGACAGGCCATCTTCAGTACTTC.

On this clone itself: Mismatch with germline at one junction end may stem from a read error. The same CDR3 arises from other DNA sequences in this sample as well. The rearrangement uses TRBV4-3 and TRBJ2-2, with TRBD1 matching over 8 bases. Looked up from germline, CDR1 is LGHNA and CDR2 is YSLEER. The CDR3 totals 21 residues. The CDR3 DNA sequence: TGCGCCAGCAGCCGCAAGTTCGCCCAACACCTGGACAGGGCGAACACGGGGGAGCTGTTTTTT. As protein: CASSRKFAQHLDRANTGELFF.

The chain joins TRBV7-9 to TRBJ2-1; 7 bases map to TRBD1. Germline assignment: CDR1 SEHNR and CDR2 FQNEAQ (reference sequence). Germline trimming cut 5 bases from V and 3 bases from J; bases unmatched to any gene: 19. The CDR3 runs to 19 residues. CDR3 sequence: CASSHWTGSPNGDYNEQFF. The CDR3 coding sequence is TGTGCCAGCAGCCATTGGACAGGCTCGCCAAACGGGGACTACAATGAGCAGTTCTTC. Together with reference TRBV7-9 and TRBJ2-1, the CDR3 gives the full variable domain: DTGVSQNPRHKITKRGQNVTFRCDPISEHNRLYWYRQTLGQGPEFLTYFQNEAQLEKSRLLSDRFSAERPKGSFSTLEIQRTEQGDSAMYLCASSHWTGSPNGDYNEQFFGPGTRLTVL.

Note on this clone: A read error may produce the germline difference seen at one junction end. The V gene is TRBV7-3, the J gene TRBJ2-1; 8 bases are a match to TRBD2. CDR1 is SGHTA, CDR2 FQGTGA, per germline. There are 17 residues in the CDR3. The CDR3 DNA reads TGTGTCAGCAGGGGAGAGGGGGGGACTAGCTCCTACAATGAGCAGTTCTTC. Translation: CVSRGEGGTSSYNEQFF.

The J gene is TRBJ1-2, the V gene TRBV28, with D perhaps matching TRBD1 (5 bases). The CDR3 contains 12 residues. V dropped 4 bases and J dropped 4 bases, with 7 bases sitting between them. Per germline, CDR1 MDHEN and CDR2 SYDVKM. The CDR3 coding sequence is TGTGCCAGCAGTTACGACAGCTATGGCTACACCTTC. Protein product: CASSYDSYGYTF.

The CDR3 loop reads CASSQAGDTDTQYF. CDR3 sequence (DNA): TGCGCCAGCAGCCAAGCAGGGGACACAGATACGCAGTATTTT. The genes are TRBV4-1 and TRBJ2-3; TRBD1 might be the D (6 bases). The germline V gene encodes CDR1 MGHRA and CDR2 YSYEKL. This CDR3 is built from 14 residues. Trimming stripped 1 base from V and 2 bases from J, with 7 bases between.

The chain couples TRBV30 to TRBJ1-4; 7 bases fit TRBD1. Per germline, CDR1 GTSNPN and CDR2 SVGIG (reference sequence). With V trimmed by 5 bases and J by 7 bases, 4 bases remained unmatched. This CDR3 is built from 12 residues. The CDR3 here is CAWGGQTEKLFF. DNA for the CDR3: TGTGCCTGGGGGGGACAGACTGAAAAACTGTTTTTT.

The V gene is TRBV6-1, the J gene TRBJ1-5, with 7 nucleotides matching TRBD1. Per germline, CDR1 MNHNS and CDR2 SASEGT. The CDR3 length is 13 residues. V lost 8 bases and J lost 4; bases outside the gene matches: 5. DNA of the CDR3: TGTGCCAGCGCATTGGGACAGAATCAGCCCCAGCATTTT. It translates to CASALGQNQPQHF.

The V gene is TRBV2, the J gene TRBJ1-4; D possibly corresponds to TRBD1 (5 bases). This CDR3 is built from 15 residues. Germline assignment: CDR1 SNHLY and CDR2 FYNNEI. V shed 4 bases and J shed 8 bases, with 17 bases lying between them. The CDR3 sequence is CASSVRRARGEKLFF. The CDR3 region has the DNA TGTGCCAGCAGTGTGAGGAGGGCAAGGGGAGAAAAACTGTTTTTT.

In nucleotides, the CDR3 is TGTGCCTGGAGTGCAGACAGGGGGCCCCACTATGGCTACACCTTC. Its translation: CAWSADRGPHYGYTF. The rearrangement joins TRBV30 to TRBJ1-2; 10 bases fit TRBD1. The germline CDR1 and CDR2 sequences are GTSNPN and SVGIG (reference sequence). After removal of 1 base from V and 3 bases from J, the junction contained 5 bases not matched to a gene. The CDR3 length is 15 residues.

The rearrangement joins TRBV29-1 to TRBJ2-5, with 11 positions matching TRBD1. The J segment lost 4 bases and the V segment lost 8 bases, leaving 9 bases of the junction unmatched. Germline CDR1 SQVTM, CDR2 ANQGSEA. CDR3 length: 14 amino acids. As DNA, the CDR3 is TGCAGCTCCTCCCCCGGGACAGGGGGAGAGACCCAGTACTTC. This sequence encodes CSSSPGTGGETQYF. Full variable domain (missing parts from reference TRBV29-1 and TRBJ2-5): SAVISQKPSRDICQRGTSLTIQCQVDSQVTMMFWYRQQPGQSLTLIATANQGSEATYESGFVIDKFPISRPNLTFSTLTVSNMSPEDSSIYLCSSSPGTGGETQYFGPGTRLLVL.

The chain has TRBV11-3 and TRBJ2-1, with TRBD2 as a possible D gene (5 bases). V was clipped by 4 bases and J by 8 bases, with 12 bases between them. CDR1 and CDR2 (germline): SGHNT, YENEEA. The CDR3 extends over 13 amino acids. The CDR3 DNA reads as TGTGCCAGCAGCTCGTTTGAGGGCGATGAGCAGTTCTTC. Encoded protein: CASSSFEGDEQFF.

The chain is built from TRBV19 and TRBJ2-7; a weak D match, TRBD2 (5 bases). Germline CDR1 reads LNHDA; CDR2 reads SQIVND (reference sequence). The V end was cut by 3 bases, the J end by 1 base, with 10 bases between. This CDR3 has 14 amino acids. The CDR3 protein is CASSIREQSYEQYF. CDR3 bases: TGTGCCAGTAGTATCCGGGAACAGTCCTACGAGCAGTACTTC.

The V gene is TRBV5-1, the J gene TRBJ2-1; TRBD1 aligns across 7 bases. Germline loops: CDR1 SGHRS, CDR2 YFSETQ. V was clipped by 0 bases and J by 4 bases; unmatched bases: 4. This CDR3 contains 15 residues. The CDR3 sequence: CASSLGGTDYNEQFF. DNA of the CDR3: TGCGCCAGCAGCTTGGGGGGGACAGATTACAATGAGCAGTTCTTC.

This sequence joins TRBV15 and TRBJ2-3; 7 bases are a match to TRBD2. Germline assignment: CDR1 LNHNV and CDR2 YYDKDF (reference sequence). The J segment lost 2 bases and the V segment lost 5 bases, leaving 13 bases of the junction unmatched. The CDR3 spans 17 residues. The CDR3 sequence is CATSGPKLAPYTDTQYF. The CDR3 DNA sequence: TGTGCCACCAGCGGTCCAAAACTAGCGCCTTACACAGATACGCAGTATTTT.

The genes are TRBV11-2 and TRBJ1-6; D is possibly TRBD1 (6 bases). CDR1 and CDR2 from the germline V gene are SGHAT and FQNNGV. The CDR3 is 16 amino acids. Between the trimmed V and J ends, which lost 4 bases and 18 bases, there was a span of 28 bases. CDR3 residues: CASSSPALFYREIGHF. The CDR3 DNA is TGTGCCAGCAGCTCACCGGCCCTATTCTACAGGGAGATTGGCCACTTT. The entire variable domain, with the rest obtained from reference TRBV11-2 and TRBJ1-6, is as follows: EAGVAQSPRYKIIEKRQSVAFWCNPISGHATLYWYQQILGQGPKLLIQFQNNGVVDDSQLPKDRFSAERLKGVDSTLKIQPAKLEDSAVYLCASSSPALFYREIGHFGNGTRLTVT.

The CDR3 bases are TGTGCCAGCAGTCCTCCAGGGATAGCGGCCTACAATGAGCAGTTCTTC. Translation gives CASSPPGIAAYNEQFF. The chain combines TRBV27 with TRBJ2-1; D perhaps matches TRBD2 (6 bases). Per the germline V gene, CDR1 is MNHEY and CDR2 is SMNVEV (reference sequence). Trimming pared 5 bases from V and 2 bases from J, leaving 16 bases between. The CDR3 has 16 amino acids.